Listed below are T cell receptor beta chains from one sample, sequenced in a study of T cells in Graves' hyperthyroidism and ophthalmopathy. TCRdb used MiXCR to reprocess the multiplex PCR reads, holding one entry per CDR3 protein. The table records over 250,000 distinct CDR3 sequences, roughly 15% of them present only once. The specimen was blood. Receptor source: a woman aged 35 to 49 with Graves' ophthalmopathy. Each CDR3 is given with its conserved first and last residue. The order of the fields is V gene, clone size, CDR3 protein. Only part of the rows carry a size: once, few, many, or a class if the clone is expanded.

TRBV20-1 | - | CSARIQGGNTIYF
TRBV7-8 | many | CASSTDRNTDTQYF
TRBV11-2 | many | CASSSRQGGEAFF
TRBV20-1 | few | CSALSGPFYGYTF
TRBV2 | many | CASSVIDFGRTLYGYTF
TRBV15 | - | CATSRKTGGEAFF
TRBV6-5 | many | CASSYYVSPGLYEQYF
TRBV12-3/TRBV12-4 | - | CASSPGQGGDNEQFF
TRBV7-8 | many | CASSLEPREWSDTQYF
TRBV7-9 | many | CASSFAGETQYF
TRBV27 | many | CASSLWPPWTAGNTIYF
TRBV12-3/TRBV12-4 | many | CASSPGRGRVTGYTF
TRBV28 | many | CASSPGGGLTSGNTIYF
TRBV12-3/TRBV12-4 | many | CASSPRSYGYTF
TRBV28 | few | CASSFPGVTEELFF
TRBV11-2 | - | CASSLLPSGRASNTGELFF
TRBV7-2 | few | CASSLMRGGTDTQYF
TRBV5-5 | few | CASSHNLAIQETQYF
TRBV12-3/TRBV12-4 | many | CASSDHIIAWSAGETQYF
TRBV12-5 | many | CASGYGQNTEAFF
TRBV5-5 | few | CASSPGQGAKNIQYF
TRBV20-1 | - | CSAIPGGWTGELFF
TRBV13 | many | CASSDQTGLEAFF
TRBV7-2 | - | CASSLGDGGRAGEPQHF
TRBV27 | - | CASSLDHRGRETQYF
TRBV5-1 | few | CASSHQGSNLVNEQFF
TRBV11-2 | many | CASSLVRGGREQYF
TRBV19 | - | CASSIDVGARTEAFF
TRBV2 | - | CASSEVGSVRFTF
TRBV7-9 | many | CASSFVRDDYGYTF
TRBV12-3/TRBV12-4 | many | CASSLITAANYGYTF
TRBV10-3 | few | CAISESGNVYGQYF
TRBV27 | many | CASSSAWEQYF
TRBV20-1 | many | CSARGTSGLKSYEQYF
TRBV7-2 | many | CASSIVSGQRTYEQYF
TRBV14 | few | CASSTGGPGYEQYF
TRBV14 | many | CASSSVRTGMHGYTF
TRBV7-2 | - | CASSLGSWVGGGELFF
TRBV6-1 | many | CASSSSRAQGADTQYF
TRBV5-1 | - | CASSIGTANEAFF
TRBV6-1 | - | CASSESGGPNTGAFF
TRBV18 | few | CASPHADRGRSEAFF
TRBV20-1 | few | CSAAPSGGGYNEQFF
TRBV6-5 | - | CASSYRHKATNEKLFF
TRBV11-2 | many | CASSFTRRDTEAFF
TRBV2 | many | CASSASRAQETQYF
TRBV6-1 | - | CASNKDSLGTFF
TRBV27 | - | CASRPLVTDTQYF
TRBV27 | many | CASSSEVGYEQYF
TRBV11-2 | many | CASSSSRGVTGNTIYF
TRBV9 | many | CASSVEGWSNEQYF
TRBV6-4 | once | CASSSPGLAGGNRYF
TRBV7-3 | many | CASSLHGTSGSINEQFF
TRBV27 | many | CASTFKAGYYGYTF